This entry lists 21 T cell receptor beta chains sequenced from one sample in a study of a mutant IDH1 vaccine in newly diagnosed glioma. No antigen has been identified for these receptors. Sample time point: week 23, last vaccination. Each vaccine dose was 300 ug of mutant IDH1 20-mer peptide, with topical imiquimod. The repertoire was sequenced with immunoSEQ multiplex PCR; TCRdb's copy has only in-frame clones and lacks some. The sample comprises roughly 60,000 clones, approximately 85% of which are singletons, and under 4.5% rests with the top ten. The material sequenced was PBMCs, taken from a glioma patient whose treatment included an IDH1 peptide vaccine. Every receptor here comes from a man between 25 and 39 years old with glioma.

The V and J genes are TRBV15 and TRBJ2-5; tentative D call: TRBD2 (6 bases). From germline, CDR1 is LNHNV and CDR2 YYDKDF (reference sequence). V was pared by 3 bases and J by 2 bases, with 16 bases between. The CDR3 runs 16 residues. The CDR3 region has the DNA TGTGCCACCAGCAGGGCCCGGGGGTCCGGACAAGAGACCCAGTACTTC. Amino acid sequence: CATSRARGSGQETQYF.

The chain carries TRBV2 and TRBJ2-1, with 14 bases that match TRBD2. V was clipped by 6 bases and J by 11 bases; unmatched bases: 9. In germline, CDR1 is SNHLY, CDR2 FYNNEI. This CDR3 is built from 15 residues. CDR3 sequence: CASRTGLAGGQKQFF. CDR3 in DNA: TGTGCCAGCAGGACAGGACTAGCGGGGGGCCAAAAGCAGTTCTTC.

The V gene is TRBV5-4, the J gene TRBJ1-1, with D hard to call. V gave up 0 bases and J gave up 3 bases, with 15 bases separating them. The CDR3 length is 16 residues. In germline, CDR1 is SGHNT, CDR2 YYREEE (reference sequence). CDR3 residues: CASSLDGVAVDTEAFF. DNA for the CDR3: TGTGCCAGCAGCTTGGACGGGGTTGCAGTGGACACTGAAGCTTTCTTT. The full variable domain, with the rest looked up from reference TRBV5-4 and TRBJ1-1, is ETGVTQSPTHLIKTRGQQVTLRCSSQSGHNTVSWYQQALGQGPQFIFQYYREEENGRGNFPPRFSGLQFPNYSSELNVNALELDDSALYLCASSLDGVAVDTEAFFGQGTRLTVV.

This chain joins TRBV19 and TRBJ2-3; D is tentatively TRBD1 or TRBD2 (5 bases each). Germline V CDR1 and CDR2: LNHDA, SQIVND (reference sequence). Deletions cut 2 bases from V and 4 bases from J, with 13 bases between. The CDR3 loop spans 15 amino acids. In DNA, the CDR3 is TGTGCCAGTAGTATAAACGGGGCGCGATCAGATACGCAGTATTTT. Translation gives CASSINGARSDTQYF.

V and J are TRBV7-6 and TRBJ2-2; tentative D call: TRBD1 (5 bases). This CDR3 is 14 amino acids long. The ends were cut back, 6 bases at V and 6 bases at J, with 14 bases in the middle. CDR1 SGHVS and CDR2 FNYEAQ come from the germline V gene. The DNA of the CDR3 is TGTGCCAGCAGGAGTACAGGTTTGCCCGGGGAGCTGTTTTTT. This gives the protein CASRSTGLPGELFF.

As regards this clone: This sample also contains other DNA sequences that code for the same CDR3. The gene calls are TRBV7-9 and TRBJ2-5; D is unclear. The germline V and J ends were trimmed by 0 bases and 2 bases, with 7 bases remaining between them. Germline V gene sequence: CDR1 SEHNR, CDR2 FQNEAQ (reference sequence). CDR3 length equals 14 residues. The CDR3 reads CASSLAGSQETQYF. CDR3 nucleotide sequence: TGTGCCAGCAGCTTAGCGGGCAGTCAAGAGACCCAGTACTTC.

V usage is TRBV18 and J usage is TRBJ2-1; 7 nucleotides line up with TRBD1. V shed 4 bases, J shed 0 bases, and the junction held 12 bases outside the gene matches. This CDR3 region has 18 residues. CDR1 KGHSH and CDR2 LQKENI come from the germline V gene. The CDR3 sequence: CASSLKRTGESSYNEQFF. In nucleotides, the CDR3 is TGTGCCAGCTCACTCAAACGGACAGGCGAGAGCTCCTACAATGAGCAGTTCTTC. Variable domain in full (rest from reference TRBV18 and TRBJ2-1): NAGVMQNPRHLVRRRGQEARLRCSPMKGHSHVYWYRQLPEEGLKFMVYLQKENIIDESGMPKERFSAEFPKEGPSILRIQQVVRGDSAAYFCASSLKRTGESSYNEQFFGPGTRLTVL.

The CDR3 DNA reads as TGTGCCAGCAGCTTAGCCGGGACAGGGAGCGGCTACACCTTC. Translation: CASSLAGTGSGYTF. V is TRBV7-8 and J is TRBJ1-2; the match to TRBD1 covers 9 bases. Unmatched junction bases numbered 4, after V lost 0 bases and J lost 8 bases. This CDR3 comprises 14 residues. The germline CDR1 and CDR2 sequences are SGHVS and FQNEAQ.

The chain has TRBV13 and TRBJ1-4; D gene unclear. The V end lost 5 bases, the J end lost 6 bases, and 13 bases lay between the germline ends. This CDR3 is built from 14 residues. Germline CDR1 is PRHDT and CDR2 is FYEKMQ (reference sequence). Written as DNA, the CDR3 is TGTGCCAGCAGCCCCCACCGGGGTGATGAAAAACTGTTTTTT. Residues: CASSPHRGDEKLFF. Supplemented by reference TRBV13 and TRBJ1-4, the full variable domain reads AAGVIQSPRHLIKEKRETATLKCYPIPRHDTVYWYQQGPGQDPQFLISFYEKMQSDKGSIPDRFSAQQFSDYHSELNMSSLELGDSALYFCASSPHRGDEKLFFGSGTQLSVL.

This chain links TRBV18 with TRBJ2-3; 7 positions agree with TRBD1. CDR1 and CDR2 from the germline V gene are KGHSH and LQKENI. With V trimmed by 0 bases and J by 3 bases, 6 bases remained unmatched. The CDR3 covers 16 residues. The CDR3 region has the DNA TGTGCCAGCTCACCACCGAGACAGGGAAGTACAGATACGCAGTATTTT. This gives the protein CASSPPRQGSTDTQYF.

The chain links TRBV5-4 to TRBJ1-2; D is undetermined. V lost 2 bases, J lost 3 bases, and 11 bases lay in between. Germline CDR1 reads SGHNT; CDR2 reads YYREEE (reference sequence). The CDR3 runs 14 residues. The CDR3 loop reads CASSFVPRDYGYTF. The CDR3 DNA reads TGTGCCAGCAGCTTCGTGCCAAGGGACTATGGCTACACCTTC.

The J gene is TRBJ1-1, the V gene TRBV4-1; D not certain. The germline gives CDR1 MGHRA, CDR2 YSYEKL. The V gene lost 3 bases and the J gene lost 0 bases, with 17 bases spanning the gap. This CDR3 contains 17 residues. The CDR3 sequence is CASSHTVLETLNTEAFF. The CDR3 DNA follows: TGCGCCAGCAGCCATACAGTACTTGAGACCCTGAACACTGAAGCTTTCTTT.

As DNA, the CDR3 is TGTGCCACCAGCAGAGAGGGAATTCGGGATGAAAAACTGTTTTTT. Translating it yields CATSREGIRDEKLFF. The rearrangement joins TRBV15 to TRBJ1-4; D not certain. CDR3 length: 15 amino acids. Germline loops: CDR1 LNHNV, CDR2 YYDKDF (reference sequence). Trimming pared 0 bases from V and 6 bases from J, leaving 11 bases between.

The CDR3 coding sequence is TGCGCCAGCAGCTTGCGCGGGGGGGCTGGAGTATACGAGCAGTTCTTC. Protein sequence: CASSLRGGAGVYEQFF. V usage is TRBV5-1 and J usage is TRBJ2-1, with TRBD2 matching 9 bases. With 1 base clipped from V and 10 bases from J, the junction kept 12 bases outside the gene matches. Per the germline V gene, CDR1 is SGHRS and CDR2 is YFSETQ. This CDR3 spans 16 amino acids.

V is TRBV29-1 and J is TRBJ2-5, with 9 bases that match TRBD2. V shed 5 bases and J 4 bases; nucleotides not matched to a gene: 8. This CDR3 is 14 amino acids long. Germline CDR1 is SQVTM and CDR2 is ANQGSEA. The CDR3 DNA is TGCAGCGTTCTAAGCGGGGGGCGGGGAGAGACCCAGTACTTC. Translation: CSVLSGGRGETQYF.

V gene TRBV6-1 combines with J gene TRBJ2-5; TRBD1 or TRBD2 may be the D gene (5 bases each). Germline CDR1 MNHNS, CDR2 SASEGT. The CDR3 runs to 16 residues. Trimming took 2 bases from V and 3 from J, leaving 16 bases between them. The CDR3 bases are TGTGCCAGCAGTGAACGGAGGCGAGGGGATAAAGAGACCCAGTACTTC. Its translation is CASSERRRGDKETQYF.

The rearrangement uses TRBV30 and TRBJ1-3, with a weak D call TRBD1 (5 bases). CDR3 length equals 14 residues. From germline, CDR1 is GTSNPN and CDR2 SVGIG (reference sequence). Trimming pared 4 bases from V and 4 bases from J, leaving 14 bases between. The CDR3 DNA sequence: TGTGCCTGGACTACCGGGACGGCCGGAAACACCATATATTTT. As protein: CAWTTGTAGNTIYF.

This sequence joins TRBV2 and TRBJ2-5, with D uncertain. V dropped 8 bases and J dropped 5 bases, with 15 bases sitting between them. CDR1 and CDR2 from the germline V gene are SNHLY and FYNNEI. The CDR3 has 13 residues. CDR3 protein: CASRNSAGETQYF. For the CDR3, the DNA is TGTGCCAGCCGTAACTCCGCCGGGGAGACCCAGTACTTC.

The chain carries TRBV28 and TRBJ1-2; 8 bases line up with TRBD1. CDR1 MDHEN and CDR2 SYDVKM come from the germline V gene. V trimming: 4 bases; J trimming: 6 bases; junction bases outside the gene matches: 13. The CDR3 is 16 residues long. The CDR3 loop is CASSSHSTGGEDGYTF. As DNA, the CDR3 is TGTGCCAGCAGTTCACATTCTACAGGGGGAGAGGATGGCTACACCTTC.

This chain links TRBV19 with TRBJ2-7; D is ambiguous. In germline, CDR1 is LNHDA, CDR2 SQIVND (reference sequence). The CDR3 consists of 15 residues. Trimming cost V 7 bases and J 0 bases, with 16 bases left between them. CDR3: CASTWSLGSSYEQYF. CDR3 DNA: TGTGCCAGTACTTGGAGTCTCGGCAGCTCCTACGAGCAGTACTTC.

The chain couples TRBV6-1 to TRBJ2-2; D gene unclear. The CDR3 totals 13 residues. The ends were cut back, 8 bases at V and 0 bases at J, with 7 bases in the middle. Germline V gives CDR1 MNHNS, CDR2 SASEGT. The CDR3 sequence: CASPASNTGELFF. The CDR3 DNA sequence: TGTGCCAGCCCTGCTTCGAACACCGGGGAGCTGTTTTTT.